These T cell receptor beta chains were read from a single sample in a study of T cells in Graves' hyperthyroidism and ophthalmopathy. MiXCR, applied by TCRdb to the multiplex PCR reads, yields one record per CDR3 protein. The sample consists of under 400,000 distinct CDR3 sequences, around 16% of them appearing once. What was sequenced was blood. The receptors stem from a woman aged 18-30 years with Graves' hyperthyroidism that later progressed to Graves' ophthalmopathy. Each CDR3 is given with its conserved first and last residue. D genes are given only for firm matches. Clone size is not always given. Where it is, it says once, few, many or a class for expanded clones.

>NA|TRBV30|TRBJ1-6|many|12
TGTGCCTGGCGACAGGACGATTCACCCCTCCACTTT
CAWRQDDSPLHF
>TRBD1|TRBV9|TRBJ2-3|few|15
TGTGCCAGCAGCGTAGGGGGGACAGGGGCAGATACGCAGTATTTT
CASSVGGTGADTQYF
>NA|TRBV30|TRBJ1-1|many|13
TGTGCCTGGAGTACAGGGATAAACACTGAAGCTTTCTTT
CAWSTGINTEAFF
>NA|TRBV20-1|TRBJ2-1|many|16
TGCAGTGCGTCAGCAGCGGTGGGGCGGGGCTACAATGAGCAGTTCTTC
CSASAAVGRGYNEQFF
>NA|TRBV7-7|TRBJ2-1|NA|14
TGTGCTAGCAGTCCCGAGGTCAGGGGGGATGAGCAGTTCTTC
CASSPEVRGDEQFF
>NA|TRBV11-2|TRBJ2-6|many|15
TGTGCCAGCAGCTTGGGATATTTAGGGGCCAACGTCCTGACTTTC
CASSLGYLGANVLTF
>NA|TRBV30|TRBJ1-5|NA|16
TGTGCCTGGAGTAGAAGAACAGGGAGAAGCAATCAGCCCCAGCATTTT
CAWSRRTGRSNQPQHF
>TRBD1|TRBV6-1|TRBJ2-7|NA|14
TGTGCCAGCAGATCCGGGACAGGGAACTACGAGCAGTACTTC
CASRSGTGNYEQYF
>NA|TRBV7-2|TRBJ2-3|many|16
TGTGCCAGCAGCTTATTGGCGGGGCCTAGCACAGATACGCAGTATTTT
CASSLLAGPSTDTQYF
>NA|TRBV9|TRBJ2-2|few|15
TGTGCCAGCAGCGTCAGGGGTAAAGAAACCGGGGAGCTGTTTTTT
CASSVRGKETGELFF
>NA|TRBV29-1|TRBJ2-7|NA|13
TGCAGCGTTGACGGGGGGCCCGCCAACGAGCAGTACTTC
CSVDGGPANEQYF
>NA|TRBV19|TRBJ2-1|NA|13
TGTGCCAGTAGTATAGAGGGGGCGAATGAGCAGTTCTTC
CASSIEGANEQFF
>TRBD1|TRBV15|TRBJ1-2|NA|14
TGTGCCACCAGCCTTGACAGGGGGCAAGATGGCTACACCTTC
CATSLDRGQDGYTF
>NA|TRBV7-2|TRBJ2-7|few|14
TGTGCCAGCAGCCTCTCATTCTCGACGTACGAGCAGTACTTC
CASSLSFSTYEQYF
>NA|TRBV28|TRBJ2-5|many|13
TGTGCCAGCAGTTTGGGGGGGGGGCAGACCCAGTACTTC
CASSLGGGQTQYF
>NA|TRBV11-2|TRBJ2-1|many|13
TGTGCCAGCAGCTTAGGGCTAGCGAACGAGCAGTTCTTC
CASSLGLANEQFF
>NA|TRBV2|TRBJ1-1|many|12
TGTGCCAGCGCAAAAGGGAACACTGAAGCTTTCTTT
CASAKGNTEAFF
>NA|TRBV4-1|TRBJ1-5|few|14
TGCGCCAGCAGCCAAGTGCAAGCCAATCAGCCCCAGCATTTT
CASSQVQANQPQHF
>NA|TRBV6-1|TRBJ2-7|few|14
TGTGCCAGCAGTGAAGCGACGGCCATCTACGAGCAGTACTTC
CASSEATAIYEQYF
>NA|TRBV7-8|TRBJ1-2|few|14
TGTGCCAGCAGCTTAGCTAACGGAAACTATGGCTACACCTTC
CASSLANGNYGYTF
>NA|TRBV27|TRBJ2-7|many|16
TGTGCCAGCAGTTTATTCTTTACAGGGAATTTGTACGAGCAGTACTTC
CASSLFFTGNLYEQYF
>NA|TRBV2|TRBJ2-5|many|13
TGTGCCAGCAGTGGGTCGAGACAAGAGACCCAGTACTTC
CASSGSRQETQYF
>TRBD1|TRBV4-2|TRBJ1-1|NA|15
TGTGCCAGCAGCCAAGATGAAGGGGGCAGGACTGAAGCTTTCTTT
CASSQDEGGRTEAFF
>NA|TRBV28|TRBJ2-1|few|14
TGTGCCAGCAGTCTGCGGACGAGACAGAATGAGCAGTTCTTC
CASSLRTRQNEQFF
>TRBD1|TRBV4-1|TRBJ1-1|many|15
TGCGCCAGCAGCCTTAGGACAGGGGAGAAGACTGAAGCTTTCTTT
CASSLRTGEKTEAFF
>TRBD2|TRBV24-1|TRBJ2-5|many|15
TGTGCCACCAGTGATTCCGGGGGGGCAGGAGAGACCCAGTACTTC
CATSDSGGAGETQYF
>TRBD2|TRBV27|TRBJ2-5|many|15
TGTGCCAGCAGTTTTTCGACTAGCGCACAAGAGACCCAGTACTTC
CASSFSTSAQETQYF
>TRBD2|TRBV9|TRBJ2-2|NA|16
TGTGCCAGCAGCAGAGCTAGCGGGAGGGCCACCGGGGAGCTGTTTTTT
CASSRASGRATGELFF
>TRBD1|TRBV28|TRBJ1-2|NA|16
TGTGCCAGCTCCGCCAGCCCAGGGGGAGTACAAGGAGGCTACACCTTC
CASSASPGGVQGGYTF
>TRBD2|TRBV28|TRBJ2-2|many|15
TGTGCCAGCAGTAAGGGACTAGAGGTTACCGGGGAGCTGTTTTTT
CASSKGLEVTGELFF
>NA|TRBV4-2|TRBJ2-1|NA|16
TGTGCCAGCAGCCTCTCCGGTAAGAGTCCCTACAATGAGCAGTTCTTC
CASSLSGKSPYNEQFF
>NA|TRBV19|TRBJ1-1|NA|12
TGTGCCAGTAGCATGCAGAACACTGAAGCTTTCTTT
CASSMQNTEAFF
>NA|TRBV9|TRBJ2-1|NA|11
TGTGCCAGCAGCTCAAGTCATGAGCAGTTCTTC
CASSSSHEQFF
>NA|TRBV28|TRBJ2-5|many|16
TGTGCCAGCAGTTATCTTAAGGGAGTGGGAGGAGAGACCCAGTACTTC
CASSYLKGVGGETQYF
>TRBD2|TRBV6-1|TRBJ2-3|few|18
TGTGCCAGCAGTGAAGACATTTGGCCAAGCGGGAACACAGATACGCAGTATTTT
CASSEDIWPSGNTDTQYF
>TRBD2|TRBV7-9|TRBJ2-5|NA|15
TGTGCCAGCAGCTCTCCCTTAGCGGGAGGGGGGACCCAGTACTTC
CASSSPLAGGGTQYF
>NA|TRBV10-2|TRBJ1-5|many|14
TGCGCCAGCAGTGAGGGGGGTTACGGGCAGCCCCAGCATTTT
CASSEGGYGQPQHF
>TRBD2|TRBV6-1|TRBJ2-7|NA|16
TGTGCCAGCAGTGCAACTAGCGGGGGTACTTTCTACGAGCAGTACTTC
CASSATSGGTFYEQYF
>NA|TRBV5-1|TRBJ1-2|many|16
TGCGCCAGCAGCTTGGCCGGAGGACAATGGGACTATGGCTACACCTTC
CASSLAGGQWDYGYTF
>NA|TRBV5-1|TRBJ2-3|NA|15
TGCGCCAGCAGCTTGGTGGCTTACGGGACAGATACGCAGTATTTT
CASSLVAYGTDTQYF
>TRBD2|TRBV28|TRBJ2-1|many|16
TGTGCCAGCAGACTAGCGGGAGGTTTTGCCTACAATGAGCAGTTCTTC
CASRLAGGFAYNEQFF
>NA|TRBV20-1|TRBJ1-1|many|13
TGCAGTCCATCGAGGGGGGGGCACACTGAAGCTTTCTTT
CSPSRGGHTEAFF
>NA|TRBV11-2|TRBJ1-1|many|15
TGTGCCAGCAGCTTAGGCCTTCTGCTGAACACTGAAGCTTTCTTT
CASSLGLLLNTEAFF
>NA|TRBV2|TRBJ2-3|many|16
TGTGCCAGCAGTGAATCGGTAGCGGTTAGCACAGATACGCAGTATTTT
CASSESVAVSTDTQYF
>NA|TRBV29-1|TRBJ1-2|few|15
TGCAGCGCCCGAATGCCGCCAGGCGCCAACTATGGCTACACCTTC
CSARMPPGANYGYTF
>NA|TRBV11-3|TRBJ2-1|many|14
TGTGCCAGCAGCTTAGATTCATTCGGGGATGAGCAGTTCTTC
CASSLDSFGDEQFF
>NA|TRBV7-3|TRBJ2-7|NA|17
TGTGCCAGCACCTTAATCCTCCTGCGGAGGAGCTCCTACGAGCAGTACTTC
CASTLILLRRSSYEQYF
>TRBD1|TRBV4-1|TRBJ1-4|few|17
TGCGCCAGCAGCCGCATCGCCGTGGGGACAGGGAATGAAAAACTGTTTTTT
CASSRIAVGTGNEKLFF
>NA|TRBV24-1|TRBJ2-5|NA|16
TGTGCCACCAGTGATACCCGACAGGGAGGGGGGGAGACCCAGTACTTC
CATSDTRQGGGETQYF
>TRBD1|TRBV5-1|TRBJ2-3|once|15
TGCGCCAGCAGCCCTTCGGGACAGGGGGCGGGTACGCAGTATTTT
CASSPSGQGAGTQYF
>TRBD1|TRBV28|TRBJ1-1|many|15
TGTGCCAGCAGTTTAAGGGACAGGTACTATACTGAAGCTTTCTTT
CASSLRDRYYTEAFF
>NA|TRBV20-1|TRBJ2-5|many|13
TGCAGTGCTAGCGGGGAGACCCAAGAGACCCAGTACTTC
CSASGETQETQYF
>TRBD1|TRBV27|TRBJ1-2|NA|15
TGTGCCAGCAGTCGGACAGGGGGCTTTAACTATGGCTACACCTTC
CASSRTGGFNYGYTF
>TRBD1|TRBV6-1|TRBJ2-7|few|14
TGTGCCAGCAGTAACGGACAGGGGGGATACGAGCAGTACTTC
CASSNGQGGYEQYF
>NA|TRBV12-3/TRBV12-4|TRBJ2-2|many|15
TGTGCCAGCAGTTTACGCGGGACAAACACCGGGGAGCTGTTTTTT
CASSLRGTNTGELFF
>TRBD1|TRBV20-1|TRBJ2-7|many|15
TGCAGTGCTAGTAGAAGAGACAGGGCAAGCTACGAGCAGTACTTC
CSASRRDRASYEQYF
>TRBD2|TRBV27|TRBJ2-1|NA|15
TGTGCCAGCGGTAGACTAGCGGGAGCTTCCAATGAGCAGTTCTTC
CASGRLAGASNEQFF